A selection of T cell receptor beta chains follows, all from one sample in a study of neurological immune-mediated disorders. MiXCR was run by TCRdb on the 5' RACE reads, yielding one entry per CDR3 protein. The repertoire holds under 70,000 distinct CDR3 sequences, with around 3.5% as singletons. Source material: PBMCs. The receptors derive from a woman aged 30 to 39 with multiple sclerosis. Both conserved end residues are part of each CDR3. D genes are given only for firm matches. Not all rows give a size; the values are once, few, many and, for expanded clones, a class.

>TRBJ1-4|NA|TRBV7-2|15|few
TGTGCCAGCAGCTTATTCGGGACGGGGAATGAAAAACTGTTTTTT
CASSLFGTGNEKLFF
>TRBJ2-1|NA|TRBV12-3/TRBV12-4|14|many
TGTGCCAGCAGTTTCTGGCCCGGAAGCAATGAGCAGTTCTTC
CASSFWPGSNEQFF
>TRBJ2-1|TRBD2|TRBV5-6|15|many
TGTGCCAGCAGCTCCAGGACTAGCGGGGGGAATGAGCAGTTCTTC
CASSSRTSGGNEQFF
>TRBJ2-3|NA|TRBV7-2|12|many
TGTGCCACCTTCAACACGCCAGATACGCAGTATTTT
CATFNTPDTQYF
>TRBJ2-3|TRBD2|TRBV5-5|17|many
TGTGCCAGCAGCTCGGCGGGCGGGAGACGACGCACAGATACGCAGTATTTT
CASSSAGGRRRTDTQYF
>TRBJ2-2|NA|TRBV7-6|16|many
TGTGCCAGCAGCTTAGAACAGGGGACTAGCACCGGGGAGCTGTTTTTT
CASSLEQGTSTGELFF
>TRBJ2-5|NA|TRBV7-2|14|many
TGTGCCAGCAACATTGGGGGGGGCAAAGAGACCCAGTACTTC
CASNIGGGKETQYF
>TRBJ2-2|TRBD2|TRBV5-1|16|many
TGCGCCAGCAGCTTTATAGGGACTACCAACACCGGGGAGCTGTTTTTT
CASSFIGTTNTGELFF
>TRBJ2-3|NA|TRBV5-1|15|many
TGCGCCAGCTCCCTTAGCGGAGTAAGCACAGATACGCAGTATTTT
CASSLSGVSTDTQYF
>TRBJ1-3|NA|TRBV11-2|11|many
TGTGCCAGCTCCTTAGGGAACACCATATATTTT
CASSLGNTIYF
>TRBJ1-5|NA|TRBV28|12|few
TGTGCCAGCACCGGGACTTATCAGCCCCAGAATTTT
CASTGTYQPQNF
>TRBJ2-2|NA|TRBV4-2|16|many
TGTGCCAGCAGCTCTCAGGGCCGTCTCAACACCGGGGAGCTGTTTTTT
CASSSQGRLNTGELFF
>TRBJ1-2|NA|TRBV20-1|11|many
TGCAGTGCCCCATCAGCGGGGGGCTACACCTTC
CSAPSAGGYTF
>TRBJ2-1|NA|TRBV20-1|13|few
TGCAGTGCTAGGTTGCGGACACACAATGAGCAGTTCTTC
CSARLRTHNEQFF
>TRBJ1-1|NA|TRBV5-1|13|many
TGCGCCAGCAGCCACAGGGCGAACACTGAAGCTTTCTTT
CASSHRANTEAFF
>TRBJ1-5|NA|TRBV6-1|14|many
TGTGCCAGCAGCGCCTTCGATAGCAATCAGCCCCAGCATTTT
CASSAFDSNQPQHF
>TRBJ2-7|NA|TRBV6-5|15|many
TGTGCCAGCAGAGTTAGGGCAGTGGATAATTCCGAGCAGTACTTC
CASRVRAVDNSEQYF
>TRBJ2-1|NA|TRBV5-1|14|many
TGCGCCAGCAGCTTGGACAGGGTAGGCAATGAGCAGTTCTTC
CASSLDRVGNEQFF
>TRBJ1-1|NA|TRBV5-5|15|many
TGTGCCAGCAGCTTGAACCCCAATTTGAACACTGAAGCTTTCTTT
CASSLNPNLNTEAFF
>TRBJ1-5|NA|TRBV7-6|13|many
TGTGCCAGCAGCTGGGGATCCAATCAGCCCCAGCATTTT
CASSWGSNQPQHF
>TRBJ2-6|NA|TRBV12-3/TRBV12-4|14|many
TGTGCCAGCATCAGTAGCTCTGGGGCCAACGTCCTGACTTTC
CASISSSGANVLTF
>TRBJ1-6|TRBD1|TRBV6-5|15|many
TGTGCCAGCAGGACGCAGGGGGCTCTATTGTCACCCCTCCACTTT
CASRTQGALLSPLHF
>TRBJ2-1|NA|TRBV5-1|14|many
TGCGCCAGCGAGGGCAGGGGAATAGGGAATGAGCAGTTCTTC
CASEGRGIGNEQFF
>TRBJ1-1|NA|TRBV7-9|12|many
TGTGCCAGCAGCTTAGCTTTCGCCGAAGCTTTCTTT
CASSLAFAEAFF
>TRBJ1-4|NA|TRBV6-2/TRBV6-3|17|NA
TGTGCCAGCAGACCCATGTTAAACGGACGGGACGATGAAAAACTGTTTTTT
CASRPMLNGRDDEKLFF
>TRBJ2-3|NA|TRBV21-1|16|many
TGTGCCAGCAGACCGGACAGGGAGGGATGCACAGATACGCAGTATTTT
CASRPDREGCTDTQYF
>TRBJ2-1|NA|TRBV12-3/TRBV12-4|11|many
TGTGCCAGCAGTTTGGTGGGAGTGCAGTTCTTC
CASSLVGVQFF
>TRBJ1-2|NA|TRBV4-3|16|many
TGCGCCAGCAGCCAAGTCCCTCTCGCAGGGAGTGACGGCTACACCTTC
CASSQVPLAGSDGYTF
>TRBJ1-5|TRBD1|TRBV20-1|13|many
TGCAGTGCTGCAGACAGGGCCTCTCAGCCCCAGAATTTT
CSAADRASQPQNF
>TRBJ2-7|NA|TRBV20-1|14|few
TGCAGTGCTAGGACTGATCGAAGCTCCTACGAGCAGTACTTC
CSARTDRSSYEQYF
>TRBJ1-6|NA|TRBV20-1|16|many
TGCAGTGCTAGAGATAGGGGAAGGGGACTGAATTCACCCCTCAACTTT
CSARDRGRGLNSPLNF
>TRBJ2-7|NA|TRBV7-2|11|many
TGTGCCAGCAGCTTCACCTACGAGCAGTACTTC
CASSFTYEQYF
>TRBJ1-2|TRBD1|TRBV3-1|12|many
TGTGCCAGCAGACAGACAGGGGCTGGCTACACCTTC
CASRQTGAGYTF
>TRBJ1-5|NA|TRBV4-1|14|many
TGCGCCAGCAGCCAAATTAGGGAAAATCAGCCCCAGCATTTT
CASSQIRENQPQHF
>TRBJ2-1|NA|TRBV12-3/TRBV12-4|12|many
TGTGCCAGCAGCCTGCGGTGGACAAGGCAGTTCTTC
CASSLRWTRQFF